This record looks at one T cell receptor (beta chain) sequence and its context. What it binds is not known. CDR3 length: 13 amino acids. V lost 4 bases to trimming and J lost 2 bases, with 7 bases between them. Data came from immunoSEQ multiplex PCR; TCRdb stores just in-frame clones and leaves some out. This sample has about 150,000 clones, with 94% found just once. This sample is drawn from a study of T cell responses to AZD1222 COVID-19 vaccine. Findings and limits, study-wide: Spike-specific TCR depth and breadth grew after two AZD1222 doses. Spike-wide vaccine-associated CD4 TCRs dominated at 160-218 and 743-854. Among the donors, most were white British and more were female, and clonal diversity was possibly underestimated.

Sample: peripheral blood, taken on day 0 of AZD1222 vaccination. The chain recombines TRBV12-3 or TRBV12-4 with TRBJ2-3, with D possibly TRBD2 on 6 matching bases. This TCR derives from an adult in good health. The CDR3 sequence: CASSSDYTDTQYF. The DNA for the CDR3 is TGTGCCAGCAGTTCGGACTACACAGATACGCAGTATTTT.